The present T cell receptor (beta chain) was sequenced within a study of cytomegalovirus exposure and HLA in healthy donors. The germline gives CDR1 SNHLY, CDR2 FYNNEI. The germline V and J ends were trimmed by 7 bases and 4 bases, with 10 bases remaining between them. The CDR3 length is 12 residues. PCR used 60 Vbeta primers and 13 Jbeta primers. This table comes from immunoSEQ multiplex PCR, and its TCRdb copy is limited to in-frame clones, with some not included. The table lists around 140,000 clones, approximately 8.9% of them singletons. This clone was picked up a small number of times. The rearrangement links TRBV2 to TRBJ1-2; D is uncertain. The receptor's source is a woman aged 40 to 49 in good health and CMV-seropositive. Sequencing input: PBMCs. CDR3 coding DNA: TGTGCCAGCATCGGCCAGGTCTATGGCTACACCTTC. It is translated as CASIGQVYGYTF. The full variable domain, with the rest looked up from reference TRBV2 and TRBJ1-2, is EPEVTQTPSHQVTQMGQEVILRCVPISNHLYFYWYRQILGQKVEFLVSFYNNEISEKSEIFDDQFSVERPDGSNFTLKIRSTKLEDSAMYFCASIGQVYGYTFGSGTRLTVV.